This T cell receptor (beta chain) derives from a study of graft-versus-host responses after intestinal transplantation. Overall study context: Every transplant recipient was induced with anti-thymocyte globulin, then maintained on tacrolimus and steroids for roughly 3 years.

Generated by immunoSEQ multiplex PCR, the TCRdb table keeps only in-frame clones and is missing some. The sample contains under 45,000 clones, roughly nine tenths of which appear only once. Per germline, CDR1 SNHLY and CDR2 FYNNEI. This CDR3 spans 13 amino acids. V dropped 4 bases and J dropped 10 bases, with 11 bases sitting between them. The chain has TRBV2 and TRBJ1-6; no definite D call. The specimen was PBMCs, collected about nine months after transplant. The receptor was isolated from a human patient who received an intestinal transplant, so some T cells may come from the graft donor. This CDR3 is CASSVDLGSPLHF. CDR3 DNA: TGTGCCAGCAGTGTGGACCTTGGGTCACCCCTCCACTTT. The entire variable domain, with the rest obtained from reference TRBV2 and TRBJ1-6, is as follows: EPEVTQTPSHQVTQMGQEVILRCVPISNHLYFYWYRQILGQKVEFLVSFYNNEISEKSEIFDDQFSVERPDGSNFTLKIRSTKLEDSAMYFCASSVDLGSPLHFGNGTRLTVT.